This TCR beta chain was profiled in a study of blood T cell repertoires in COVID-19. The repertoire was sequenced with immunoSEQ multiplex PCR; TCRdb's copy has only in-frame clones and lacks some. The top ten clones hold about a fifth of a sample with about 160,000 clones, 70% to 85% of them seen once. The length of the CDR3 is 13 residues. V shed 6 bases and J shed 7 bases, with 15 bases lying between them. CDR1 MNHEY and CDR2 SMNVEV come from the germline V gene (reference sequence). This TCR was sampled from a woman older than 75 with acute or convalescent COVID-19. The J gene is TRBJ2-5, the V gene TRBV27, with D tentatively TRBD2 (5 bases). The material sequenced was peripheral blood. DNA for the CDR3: TGTGCCAGCAGAGTGGTGGACTCAGGGACCCAGTACTTC. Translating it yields CASRVVDSGTQYF.